This T cell receptor beta chain was identified in a study of cytomegalovirus exposure and HLA in healthy donors. Notes on the study in general: For cytomegalovirus status, the classifier reportedly gave diagnoses with high specificity and sensitivity.

Trimming removed 0 bases from V and 5 bases from J, with 8 bases in between. Germline V lookup: CDR1 SGHNT, CDR2 YYREEE (reference sequence). CDR3 size: 13 residues. Concerning this clone itself: Its antigen is unknown.

The PCR ran on 60 Vbeta and 13 Jbeta primers. Assay: immunoSEQ multiplex PCR; the TCRdb copy retains only in-frame clones and omits some. In the table there are roughly 120,000 clones, roughly four fifths of which are singletons. Input material: PBMCs. This chain links TRBV5-4 with TRBJ2-5; D perhaps matches TRBD2 (6 bases). The receptor was isolated from a male donor in good health and CMV-seropositive. CDR3 in DNA: TGTGCCAGCAGCTTGGAGCTAGCGGAGACCCAGTACTTC. Translating it yields CASSLELAETQYF.